Included here is one T cell receptor (beta chain) sequence, with context. Its antigen remains unidentified. These data come from a study of T cells in pancreatic ductal adenocarcinoma. No neoadjuvant therapy was given to the selected pancreatic ductal adenocarcinoma patients before their surgery. Notes on the study in general: Compared with tumor, blood showed more total productive templates and around 8.4-fold more clonotypes. Mean clonality was around 0.11 in tumors and about 0.079 in blood, not significantly different.

Sequencing used immunoSEQ multiplex PCR; TCRdb keeps in-frame clones, though not all of them. In the table there are 15,000 to 20,000 clones, almost 90% of which are singletons. This TCR came from a human donor with pancreatic ductal adenocarcinoma. Material for sequencing was PBMCs.

The CDR3 loop reads CASRGRSTDTQYF. CDR3 bases: TGTGCCAGCAGGGGCAGAAGCACAGATACGCAGTATTTT. The rearrangement links TRBV6-1 to TRBJ2-3; D is ambiguous. Trimming took off 6 bases at V and 0 bases at J, with 7 bases between the two ends. This CDR3 contains 13 residues. The germline gives CDR1 MNHNS, CDR2 SASEGT.